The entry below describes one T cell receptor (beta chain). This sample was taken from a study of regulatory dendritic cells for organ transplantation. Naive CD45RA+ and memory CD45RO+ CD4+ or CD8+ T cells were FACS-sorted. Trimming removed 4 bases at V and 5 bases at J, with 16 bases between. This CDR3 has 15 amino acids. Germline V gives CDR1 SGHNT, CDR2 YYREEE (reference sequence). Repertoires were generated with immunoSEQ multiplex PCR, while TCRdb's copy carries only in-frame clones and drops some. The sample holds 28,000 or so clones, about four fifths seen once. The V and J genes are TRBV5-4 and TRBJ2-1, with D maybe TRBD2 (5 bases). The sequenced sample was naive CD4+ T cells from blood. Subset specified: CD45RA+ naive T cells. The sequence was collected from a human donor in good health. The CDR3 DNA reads TGTGCCAGCAGCCTCACTACTCCCGGGGACAATGAGCAGTTCTTC. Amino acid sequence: CASSLTTPGDNEQFF.